The rows below give T cell receptor beta chains drawn from one sample of a study of blood T cell repertoires in COVID-19. Assay: immunoSEQ multiplex PCR; the TCRdb copy retains only in-frame clones and omits some. The profile shows about 180,000 clones, around 86% of them singletons. Sequencing was performed on peripheral blood. Receptors originate from a woman aged 70-85 years with COVID-19, enrolled during active disease. Each CDR3 is given with its conserved first and last residue. Each record gives: V gene, D gene, clone size, J gene, CDR3 DNA, CDR3 protein. A D gene is named only where the DNA matches it firmly. Clone sizes are given selectively: once, few, many, or a class where the clone is expanded.

TRBV5-1	TRBD2	.	TRBJ2-7	TGCGCCAGCAGCTTGACTAGCGGGAGTCCCCACGAGCAGTACTTC	CASSLTSGSPHEQYF
TRBV18	.	.	TRBJ2-1	TGTGCCAGCTCACCCGGCGGGGTCAATGAGCAGTTCTTC	CASSPGGVNEQFF
TRBV3-1/TRBV3-2	.	.	TRBJ2-2	TGTGCCAGCAGCCCAGGGGTCGACACCGGGGAGCTGTTTTTT	CASSPGVDTGELFF
TRBV6-2/TRBV6-3	TRBD1	.	TRBJ2-6	TGTGCCAGCAGTTCTGTGATGGGACAGGGTCCCAACTCTGGGGCCAACGTCCTGACTTTC	CASSSVMGQGPNSGANVLTF
TRBV28	.	few	TRBJ2-7	TGTGCCAGCAGGGTAGGCGGGATTCTCTACGAGCAGTACTTC	CASRVGGILYEQYF
TRBV10-3	TRBD2	.	TRBJ2-2	TGTGCCATCAGTGAGTCGGCGGGACTAGCGAGCACCGGGGAGCTGTTTTTT	CAISESAGLASTGELFF
TRBV6-5	TRBD1	.	TRBJ2-2	TGTGCCGGAAGACTCCGGGACAGGGACCCCGGGGAGCTGTTTTTT	CAGRLRDRDPGELFF
TRBV9	.	once	TRBJ1-1	TGTGCCAGCAGCGTACGCCCCAGGGACACTGAAGCTTTCTTT	CASSVRPRDTEAFF
TRBV7-3	.	.	TRBJ2-2	TGTGCCAGCAGCCCTCGACCCGGCCAGGGGACGGGTACCGGGGAGCTGTTTTTT	CASSPRPGQGTGTGELFF
TRBV28	.	.	TRBJ1-5	TGTGCCAGCAGTTATGACCTGGACGGGACCCAGCATTTT	CASSYDLDGTQHF
TRBV5-1	TRBD1	.	TRBJ2-7	TGCGCCAGCAGCTTGGAGGGACAGGGATATTACGAGCAGTACTTC	CASSLEGQGYYEQYF
TRBV5-1	TRBD2	.	TRBJ2-1	TGCGCCAGCAGCTTGACGTTATGGGGGCAAGGGACTAGCGGGCACTCCTACAATGAGCAGTTCTTC	CASSLTLWGQGTSGHSYNEQFF
TRBV19	.	.	TRBJ1-2	TGTGCCAGTAAAGAGGGACAATCATATGGCTACACCTTC	CASKEGQSYGYTF
TRBV28	TRBD1	.	TRBJ2-7	TGTGCCAGCAGCCCGTCGGGCAGGGGGCTGAACGAGCAGTACTTC	CASSPSGRGLNEQYF